This T cell receptor (beta chain) came from a study of CD8 T cells in Susac syndrome. The RNA input was about 0.45 to 1 ug, and it was reverse transcribed with random hexamers. TCRdb ran MiXCR on the immunoSEQ multiplex PCR reads and lists one entry per CDR3 protein. The repertoire holds 65,000 to 80,000 distinct CDR3 sequences, with roughly 91% as singletons. The CDR3 spans 16 residues. Germline CDR1 reads SGHRS; CDR2 reads YFSETQ. The V end was cut by 3 bases, the J end by 5 bases, with 20 bases between. The receptor comes from a human donor with multiple sclerosis. The chain is built from TRBV5-1 and TRBJ2-5; the D call may be TRBD1 or TRBD2 (5 bases each). The sequenced sample consisted of CD8+ T cells from PBMCs. In DNA, the CDR3 is TGCGCCAGCAGCTGGACTTTCAGGGTGGACACGGAGACCCAGTACTTC. It specifies CASSWTFRVDTETQYF. The complete variable domain, with remaining parts taken from reference TRBV5-1 and TRBJ2-5, reads KAGVTQTPRYLIKTRGQQVTLSCSPISGHRSVSWYQQTPGQGLQFLFEYFSETQRNKGNFPGRFSGRQFSNSRSEMNVSTLELGDSALYLCASSWTFRVDTETQYFGPGTRLLVL.